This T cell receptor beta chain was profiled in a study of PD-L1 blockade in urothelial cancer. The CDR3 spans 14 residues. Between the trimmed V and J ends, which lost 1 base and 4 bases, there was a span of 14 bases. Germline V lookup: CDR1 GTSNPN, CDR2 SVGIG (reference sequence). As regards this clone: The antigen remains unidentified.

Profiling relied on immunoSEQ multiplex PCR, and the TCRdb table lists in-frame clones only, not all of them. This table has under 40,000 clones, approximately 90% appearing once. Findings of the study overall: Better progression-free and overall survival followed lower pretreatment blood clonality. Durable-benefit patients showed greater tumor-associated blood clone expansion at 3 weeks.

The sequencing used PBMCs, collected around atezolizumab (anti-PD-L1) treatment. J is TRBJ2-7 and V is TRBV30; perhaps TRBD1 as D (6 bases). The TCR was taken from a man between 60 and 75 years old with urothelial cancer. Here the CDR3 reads CAWSGGGSLYEQYF. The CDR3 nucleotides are TGTGCCTGGAGTGGTGGGGGCAGCTTGTACGAGCAGTACTTC. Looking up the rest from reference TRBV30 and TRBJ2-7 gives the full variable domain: SQTIHQWPATLVQPVGSPLSLECTVEGTSNPNLYWYRQAAGRGLQLLFYSVGIGQISSEVPQNLSASRPQDRQFILSSKKLLLSDSGFYLCAWSGGGSLYEQYFGPGTRLTVT.